This TCR beta chain was sequenced in a study of shared clonotypes between healthy human individuals. The CDR3 has 15 residues. Germline CDR1 is SGHRS and CDR2 is YFSETQ. V shed 0 bases and J shed 5 bases, with 15 bases lying between them. Broader study findings: The sampled material consisted only of blood, and tissue repertoires are likely to differ.

About this clone itself: No antigen is known for it.

Replicate sorted-subset PCRs were loaded with 150 to 250 ng DNA, tens of thousands of T cell genomes. In the original analysis: ImmunoSEQ junction-only sequences lacked quality scores, so their filtering differed. This table comes from immunoSEQ multiplex PCR, and its TCRdb copy is limited to in-frame clones, with some not included. V, J and clone size are those of that table, while D and trimming were read from the DNA. Of roughly 1,500,000 clones in the sample, less than 99% were seen once. Researchers partitioned CD4+ cells into CD45RA+ naive and CD45RA-negative memory subsets. This rearrangement joins TRBV5-1 to TRBJ2-7; D is possibly TRBD2 (5 bases). Material for sequencing was naive CD4+ T cells sorted from blood. Documented subset: CD45RA+ positively selected. This TCR was sampled from a man aged 30 to 39 in good health. The CDR3: CASSLALTETNEQYF. DNA of the CDR3: TGCGCCAGCAGCTTGGCCCTGACTGAGACTAACGAGCAGTACTTC. Drawing the rest from reference TRBV5-1 and TRBJ2-7, the complete variable domain is KAGVTQTPRYLIKTRGQQVTLSCSPISGHRSVSWYQQTPGQGLQFLFEYFSETQRNKGNFPGRFSGRQFSNSRSEMNVSTLELGDSALYLCASSLALTETNEQYFGPGTRLTVT.